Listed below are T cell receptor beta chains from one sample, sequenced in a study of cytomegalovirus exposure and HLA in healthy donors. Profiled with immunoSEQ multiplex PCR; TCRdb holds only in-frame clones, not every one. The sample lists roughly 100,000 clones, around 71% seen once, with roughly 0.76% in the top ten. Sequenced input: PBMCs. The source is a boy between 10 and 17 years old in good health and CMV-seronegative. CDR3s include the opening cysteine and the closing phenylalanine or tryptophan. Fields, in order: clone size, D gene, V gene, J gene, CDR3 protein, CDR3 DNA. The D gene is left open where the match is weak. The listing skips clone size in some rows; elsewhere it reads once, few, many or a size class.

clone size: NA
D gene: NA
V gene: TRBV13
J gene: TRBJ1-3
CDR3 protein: CASSSRSSGNTIYF
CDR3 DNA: TGTGCCAGCAGCTCGCGAAGCTCTGGAAACACCATATATTTT

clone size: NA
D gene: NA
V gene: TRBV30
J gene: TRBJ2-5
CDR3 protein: CAWSVFPQGGVETQYF
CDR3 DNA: TGTGCCTGGAGTGTATTCCCCCAGGGTGGGGTTGAGACCCAGTACTTC

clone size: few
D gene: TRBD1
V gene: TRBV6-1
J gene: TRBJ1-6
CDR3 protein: CASSEGQGASPLHF
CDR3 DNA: TGTGCCAGCAGTGAGGGACAGGGGGCTTCACCCCTCCACTTT

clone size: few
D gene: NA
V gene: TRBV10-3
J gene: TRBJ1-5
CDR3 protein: CAISELGPSLGQPQHF
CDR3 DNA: TGTGCCATCAGTGAGTTGGGCCCTTCACTAGGACAGCCCCAGCATTTT

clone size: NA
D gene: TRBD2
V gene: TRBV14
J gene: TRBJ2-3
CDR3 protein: CASSQGSGTSGGTQYF
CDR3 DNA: TGTGCCAGCAGCCAAGGATCCGGGACTAGCGGGGGTACGCAGTATTTT

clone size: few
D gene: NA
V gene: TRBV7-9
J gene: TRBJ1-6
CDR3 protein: CASSLEQYNSPLHF
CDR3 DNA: TGTGCCAGCAGCTTAGAACAATATAATTCACCCCTCCACTTT

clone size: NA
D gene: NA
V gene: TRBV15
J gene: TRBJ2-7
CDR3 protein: CATSSWSGTYEQYF
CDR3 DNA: TGTGCCACCAGCAGCTGGTCAGGAACCTACGAGCAGTACTTC

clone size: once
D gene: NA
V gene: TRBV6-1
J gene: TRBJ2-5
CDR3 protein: CASSEVSGRETQYF
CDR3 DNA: TGTGCCAGCAGTGAAGTCTCAGGGAGGGAGACCCAGTACTTC

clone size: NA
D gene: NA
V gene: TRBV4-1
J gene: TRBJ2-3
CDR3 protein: CASRPTGRTDTQYF
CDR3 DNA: TGCGCCAGCAGACCGACGGGTCGGACAGATACGCAGTATTTT

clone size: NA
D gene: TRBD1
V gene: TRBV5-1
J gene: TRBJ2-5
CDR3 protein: CASSPLTGSVETQYF
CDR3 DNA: TGCGCCAGCAGCCCCTTGACAGGGAGCGTCGAGACCCAGTACTTC

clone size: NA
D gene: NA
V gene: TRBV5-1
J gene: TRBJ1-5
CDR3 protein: CASSLSGSGEPQHF
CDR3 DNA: TGCGCCAGCAGCTTGTCAGGGTCGGGTGAGCCCCAGCATTTT

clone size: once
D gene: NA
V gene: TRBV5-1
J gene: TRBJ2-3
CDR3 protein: CASSLERREDTQYF
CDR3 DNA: TGCGCCAGCAGCCTGGAGCGGAGAGAAGATACGCAGTATTTT

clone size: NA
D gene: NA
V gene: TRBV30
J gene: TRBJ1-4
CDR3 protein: CAWSPTRTVIEKLFF
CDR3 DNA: TGTGCCTGGAGCCCAACCCGGACAGTAATAGAAAAACTGTTTTTT

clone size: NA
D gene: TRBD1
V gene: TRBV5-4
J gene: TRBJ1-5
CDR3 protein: CASSAGGGNQPQHF
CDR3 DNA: TGTGCCAGCAGCGCAGGGGGCGGCAATCAGCCCCAGCATTTT

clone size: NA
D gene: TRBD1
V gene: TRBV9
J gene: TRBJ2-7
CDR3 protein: CASSVGRDRAYEQYF
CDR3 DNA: TGTGCCAGCAGCGTAGGTCGAGACAGGGCCTACGAGCAGTACTTC

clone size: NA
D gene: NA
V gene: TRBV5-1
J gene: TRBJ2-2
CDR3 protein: CASSLLHTNTGELFF
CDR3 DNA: TGCGCCAGCAGCTTGCTCCACACGAACACCGGGGAGCTGTTTTTT

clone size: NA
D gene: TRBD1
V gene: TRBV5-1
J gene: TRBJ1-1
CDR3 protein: CASSLSGGADTEAFF
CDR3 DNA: TGCGCCAGCAGCTTGTCAGGGGGCGCGGACACTGAAGCTTTCTTT

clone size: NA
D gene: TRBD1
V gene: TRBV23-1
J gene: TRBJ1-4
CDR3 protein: CASSQGDRAGEKLFF
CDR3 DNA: TGCGCCAGCAGTCAGGGGGACAGGGCCGGAGAAAAACTGTTTTTT

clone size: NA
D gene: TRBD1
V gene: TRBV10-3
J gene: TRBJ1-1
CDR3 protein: CAISPGQGAWEAFF
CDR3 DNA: TGTGCCATCAGCCCGGGACAGGGGGCATGGGAAGCTTTCTTT

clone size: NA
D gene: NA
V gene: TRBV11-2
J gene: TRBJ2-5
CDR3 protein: CASSLASWGSGETQYF
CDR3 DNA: TGTGCCAGCAGCTTAGCATCTTGGGGAAGCGGGGAGACCCAGTACTTC

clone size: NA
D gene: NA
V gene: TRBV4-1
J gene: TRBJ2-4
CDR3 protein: CASSQGGGRQLSKNIQYF
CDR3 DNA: TGCGCCAGCAGCCAAGGCGGAGGGAGACAGCTTTCCAAAAACATTCAGTACTTC

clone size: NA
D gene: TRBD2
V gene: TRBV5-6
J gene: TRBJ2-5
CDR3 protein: CASSLYGGVLQETQYF
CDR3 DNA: TGTGCCAGCAGCTTGTACGGGGGGGTCCTGCAAGAGACCCAGTACTTC

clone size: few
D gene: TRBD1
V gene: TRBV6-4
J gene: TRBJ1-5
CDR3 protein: CAISAGGGNQPQHF
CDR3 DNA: TGTGCCATCAGTGCAGGGGGCGGCAATCAGCCCCAGCATTTT

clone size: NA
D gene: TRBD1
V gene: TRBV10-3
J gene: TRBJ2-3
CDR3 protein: CAISGQGSTDTQYF
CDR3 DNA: TGTGCCATCAGCGGACAGGGCAGCACAGATACGCAGTATTTT

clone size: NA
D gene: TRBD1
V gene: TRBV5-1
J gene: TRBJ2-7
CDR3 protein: CASSTGQASYEQYF
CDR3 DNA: TGCGCCAGCAGCACCGGACAGGCCTCCTACGAGCAGTACTTC

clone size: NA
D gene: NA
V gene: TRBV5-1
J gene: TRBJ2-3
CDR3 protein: CASSLGGNTDTQYF
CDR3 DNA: TGCGCCAGCAGCTTGGGGGGCAACACAGATACGCAGTATTTT

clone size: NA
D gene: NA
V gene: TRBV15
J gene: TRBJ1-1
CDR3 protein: CATSRRRDTEAFF
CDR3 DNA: TGTGCCACCAGCAGGAGGAGGGACACTGAAGCTTTCTTT

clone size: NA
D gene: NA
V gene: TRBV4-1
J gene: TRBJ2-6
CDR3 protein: CASSHPLRGKTGANVLTF
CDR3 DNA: TGCGCCAGCAGCCACCCCCTGAGGGGGAAGACTGGGGCCAACGTCCTGACTTTC

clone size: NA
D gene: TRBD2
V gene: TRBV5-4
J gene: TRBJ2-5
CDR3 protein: CASSPGLAGFGETQYF
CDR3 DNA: TGTGCCAGCAGCCCTGGACTAGCTGGATTCGGAGAGACCCAGTACTTC

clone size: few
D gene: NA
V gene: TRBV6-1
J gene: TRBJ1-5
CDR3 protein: CASAPAGRSQPQHF
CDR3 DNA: TGTGCCAGTGCCCCTGCAGGGCGTAGTCAGCCCCAGCATTTT

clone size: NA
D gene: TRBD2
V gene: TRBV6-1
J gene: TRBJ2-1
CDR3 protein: CASSEDLPAGGANEQFF
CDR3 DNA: TGTGCCAGCAGTGAAGATCTCCCTGCGGGAGGCGCGAATGAGCAGTTCTTC

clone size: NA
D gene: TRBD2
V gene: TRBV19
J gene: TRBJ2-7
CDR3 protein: CASSPGLVYEQYF
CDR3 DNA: TGTGCCAGTAGTCCGGGACTAGTCTACGAGCAGTACTTC

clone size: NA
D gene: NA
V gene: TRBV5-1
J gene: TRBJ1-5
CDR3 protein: CASREGTQPQHF
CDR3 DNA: TGCGCCAGCAGGGAGGGGACCCAGCCCCAGCATTTT

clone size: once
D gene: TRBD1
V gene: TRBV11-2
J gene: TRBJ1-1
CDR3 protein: CASSLGQGWNTEAFF
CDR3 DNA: TGTGCCAGCAGCTTAGGACAGGGGTGGAACACTGAAGCTTTCTTT

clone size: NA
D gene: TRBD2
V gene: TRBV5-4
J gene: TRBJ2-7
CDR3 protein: CASSPGLGYEQYF
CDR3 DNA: TGTGCCAGCAGCCCGGGACTAGGGTACGAGCAGTACTTC